These 18 T cell receptor beta chains were all obtained from the same sample, sequenced in a study of blood T cells in healthy people across ages. For the second PCR, which ran for roughly 6 to 12 cycles, a sample-barcoded 5' primer and a J-beta primer mix were used. TCRdb redid the calling of the 5' RACE reads with MiXCR, one entry per CDR3 protein. The profile shows about 1.4 million distinct CDR3 sequences, 55% to 75% of them singletons. The sequencing sample was made of blood. All receptors come from a man aged 18 to 30 in good health.

This CDR3 is CASSGYLTGGVGYTF. The CDR3 bases are TGTGCCAGCAGTGGATACTTGACAGGGGGCGTAGGCTACACCTTC. The chain has TRBV2 and TRBJ1-2, with 10 bases lining up with TRBD1. Trimming removed 4 bases from V and 8 bases from J; junction bases left unmatched: 10. The CDR3 has 15 amino acids. CDR1 is SNHLY and CDR2 is FYNNEI in the germline V gene.

There are a few counts of this clonotype. The V and J genes are TRBV29-1 and TRBJ2-1; 9 positions agree with TRBD2. The ends lost 3 bases at V and 6 bases at J; junction bases unmatched: 3. Germline V gene lookup returns CDR1 SQVTM and CDR2 ANQGSEA. This CDR3 region has 13 residues. The CDR3 DNA reads TGCAGCGTTGAGACTAGCGGTCCCAATGAGCAGTTCTTC. Residues: CSVETSGPNEQFF.

This rearrangement joins TRBV12-3 or TRBV12-4 to TRBJ2-5; D uncertain. The CDR3 is made up of 13 amino acids. V lost 5 bases, J lost 3 bases, and 10 bases lay in between. CDR3 sequence: CASSIREKETQYF. CDR3 DNA: TGTGCCAGCAGTATAAGAGAAAAAGAGACCCAGTACTTC.

V usage is TRBV24-1 and J usage is TRBJ2-7; no clear D. V was shortened by 4 bases and J by 7 bases, with 10 bases between the two germline ends. This CDR3 is built from 12 residues. Looked up from germline, CDR1 is KGHDR and CDR2 is SFDVKD. CDR3 protein: CATSDPIGEQYF. DNA for the CDR3: TGTGCCACCAGTGACCCAATAGGGGAGCAGTACTTC.

This rearrangement joins TRBV6-2 or TRBV6-3 to TRBJ1-5, with 9 nucleotides matching TRBD1. Germline CDR1 and CDR2: MNHEY and SVGEGT. Trimming removed 5 bases from V and 6 bases from J; junction bases left unmatched: 8. The length of the CDR3 is 15 residues. This CDR3 reads CASSDRDRAGQPQHF. The CDR3, as DNA: TGTGCCAGCAGTGATCGGGACAGGGCGGGTCAGCCCCAGCATTTT.

Only a few counts were recorded for this clonotype. J is TRBJ1-2 and V is TRBV12-3 or TRBV12-4, with D uncertain. The CDR3 contains 16 residues. V shed 0 bases and J shed 3 bases, with 14 bases lying between them. CDR3 sequence reads: CASSLAREGVDYGYTF. CDR3 DNA: TGTGCCAGCAGTTTAGCGCGGGAGGGCGTCGACTATGGCTACACCTTC.

The chain combines TRBV20-1 with TRBJ2-5; 11 positions match TRBD2. The CDR3 consists of 14 residues. V lost 3 bases and J lost 2; bases outside the gene matches: 2. Germline CDR1 is DFQATT and CDR2 is SNEGSKA (reference sequence). The CDR3 DNA follows: TGCAGTGCTAGGACTAGCGGGGAACAAGAGACCCAGTACTTC. Amino acid sequence: CSARTSGEQETQYF.

Comment on this clonotype: Germline and junction disagree at one end, which may indicate a read error. The chain combines TRBV5-1 with TRBJ2-1, with TRBD1 matching 8 bases. The CDR3 consists of 15 residues. Germline V gene sequence: CDR1 SGHRS, CDR2 YFSETQ. The CDR3 nucleotides read TGCGCCAACAGCCCCCGGACAGGGAGGTACAATGAGCAGTTCTTC. Its translation is CANSPRTGRYNEQFF.

The J gene is TRBJ2-2, the V gene TRBV27; possible D gene TRBD1, 6 bases. The germline gives CDR1 MNHEY, CDR2 SMNVEV (reference sequence). Trimming removed 6 bases at V and 7 bases at J, with 24 bases between. There are 17 residues in the CDR3. This CDR3 is CASRFRWAGEFVGELFF. In DNA form, the CDR3 reads TGTGCCAGCAGATTCCGTTGGGCAGGGGAGTTTGTCGGGGAGCTGTTTTTT.

The genes are TRBV20-1 and TRBJ2-3; no firm D call. CDR1 and CDR2 from the germline V gene are DFQATT and SNEGSKA (reference sequence). The CDR3 totals 14 residues. The V end was cut by 3 bases, the J end by 2 bases, with 12 bases between. The CDR3 is CSASGPQLTDTQYF. The CDR3 DNA reads as TGCAGTGCTAGTGGGCCCCAGCTCACAGATACGCAGTATTTT.

The chain is built from TRBV27 and TRBJ2-5; possibly TRBD1 for D (5 bases). Trimming took 11 bases from V and 2 from J, leaving 15 bases between them. CDR3 length: 13 amino acids. CDR1 is MNHEY, CDR2 SMNVEV, per germline (reference sequence). Here the CDR3 DNA reads TGTGCCTACAGGAGTGACCCACAAGAGACCCAGTACTTC. It codes for CAYRSDPQETQYF.

The chain combines TRBV11-2 with TRBJ2-5; D is uncertain. The germline V and J ends were trimmed by 5 bases and 11 bases, with 15 bases remaining between them. The CDR3 extends over 12 amino acids. Germline V gene data show CDR1 as SGHAT and CDR2 as FQNNGV. The CDR3 nucleotides read TGTGCCAGCAGCGTCGAGCCCAAAGAGCAGTACTTC. This codes for CASSVEPKEQYF.

The chain has TRBV4-2 and TRBJ2-3; D not certain. The germline V gene encodes CDR1 LGHNA and CDR2 YNFKEQ. Trimming stripped 2 bases from V and 6 bases from J, with 6 bases between. CDR3 length: 12 amino acids. The CDR3 DNA reads as TGTGCCAGCAGCCAACCCGGGGATACGCAGTATTTT. It yields the protein CASSQPGDTQYF.

The gene calls are TRBV20-1 and TRBJ1-4, with TRBD1 as a possible D gene (5 bases). Trimming cost V 6 bases and J 3 bases, with 8 bases left between them. Looked up from germline, CDR1 is DFQATT and CDR2 is SNEGSKA (reference sequence). The CDR3 runs to 12 residues. The CDR3 region is CSAGAPNEKLFF. Here the CDR3 DNA reads TGCAGTGCCGGGGCACCTAATGAAAAACTGTTTTTT.

In DNA, the CDR3 is TGCAGTGCCCCAGATATTTGGGGAGAAAGCTACGAGCAGTACTTC. Its protein is CSAPDIWGESYEQYF. The rearrangement joins TRBV20-1 to TRBJ2-5, with D possibly TRBD2 on 5 matching bases. The tail of the sequence fits TRBJ2-7 better, so the J call may be wrong. The CDR3 is made up of 15 amino acids. Germline assignment: CDR1 DFQATT and CDR2 SNEGSKA (reference sequence).

The chain employs TRBV29-1 and TRBJ2-7, with D perhaps matching TRBD2 (5 bases). This CDR3 comprises 12 residues. V was pared by 4 bases and J by 5 bases, with 12 bases between. Germline V CDR1 and CDR2: SQVTM, ANQGSEA. The CDR3 nucleotides are TGCAGCGTTGGGACTGGAGCCGACGAGCAGTACTTC. Translating gives CSVGTGADEQYF.

On this clonotype: A much larger clone differs by one base, so this may be a read error. The rearrangement links TRBV7-9 to TRBJ2-3, with 8 bases that match TRBD2. The V and J ends lost 2 bases and 0 bases, in that order; junction bases with no gene match: 1. Germline loops: CDR1 SEHNR, CDR2 FQNEAQ (reference sequence). The CDR3 totals 15 residues. The CDR3 DNA reads TGTGCCAGCAGCTTAATAGCGGGGAGCACAGATACGCAGTATTTT. This codes for CASSLIAGSTDTQYF.

V and J are TRBV7-9 and TRBJ2-1; 7 nucleotides line up with TRBD2. The V segment lost 4 bases and the J segment 7 bases; nucleotides outside the gene matches: 7. The CDR3 runs 14 residues. Germline loops: CDR1 SEHNR, CDR2 FQNEAQ (reference sequence). CDR3 sequence: CASSSPGLPNEQFF. The CDR3 bases are TGTGCCAGCAGCTCCCCGGGACTACCGAATGAGCAGTTCTTC.